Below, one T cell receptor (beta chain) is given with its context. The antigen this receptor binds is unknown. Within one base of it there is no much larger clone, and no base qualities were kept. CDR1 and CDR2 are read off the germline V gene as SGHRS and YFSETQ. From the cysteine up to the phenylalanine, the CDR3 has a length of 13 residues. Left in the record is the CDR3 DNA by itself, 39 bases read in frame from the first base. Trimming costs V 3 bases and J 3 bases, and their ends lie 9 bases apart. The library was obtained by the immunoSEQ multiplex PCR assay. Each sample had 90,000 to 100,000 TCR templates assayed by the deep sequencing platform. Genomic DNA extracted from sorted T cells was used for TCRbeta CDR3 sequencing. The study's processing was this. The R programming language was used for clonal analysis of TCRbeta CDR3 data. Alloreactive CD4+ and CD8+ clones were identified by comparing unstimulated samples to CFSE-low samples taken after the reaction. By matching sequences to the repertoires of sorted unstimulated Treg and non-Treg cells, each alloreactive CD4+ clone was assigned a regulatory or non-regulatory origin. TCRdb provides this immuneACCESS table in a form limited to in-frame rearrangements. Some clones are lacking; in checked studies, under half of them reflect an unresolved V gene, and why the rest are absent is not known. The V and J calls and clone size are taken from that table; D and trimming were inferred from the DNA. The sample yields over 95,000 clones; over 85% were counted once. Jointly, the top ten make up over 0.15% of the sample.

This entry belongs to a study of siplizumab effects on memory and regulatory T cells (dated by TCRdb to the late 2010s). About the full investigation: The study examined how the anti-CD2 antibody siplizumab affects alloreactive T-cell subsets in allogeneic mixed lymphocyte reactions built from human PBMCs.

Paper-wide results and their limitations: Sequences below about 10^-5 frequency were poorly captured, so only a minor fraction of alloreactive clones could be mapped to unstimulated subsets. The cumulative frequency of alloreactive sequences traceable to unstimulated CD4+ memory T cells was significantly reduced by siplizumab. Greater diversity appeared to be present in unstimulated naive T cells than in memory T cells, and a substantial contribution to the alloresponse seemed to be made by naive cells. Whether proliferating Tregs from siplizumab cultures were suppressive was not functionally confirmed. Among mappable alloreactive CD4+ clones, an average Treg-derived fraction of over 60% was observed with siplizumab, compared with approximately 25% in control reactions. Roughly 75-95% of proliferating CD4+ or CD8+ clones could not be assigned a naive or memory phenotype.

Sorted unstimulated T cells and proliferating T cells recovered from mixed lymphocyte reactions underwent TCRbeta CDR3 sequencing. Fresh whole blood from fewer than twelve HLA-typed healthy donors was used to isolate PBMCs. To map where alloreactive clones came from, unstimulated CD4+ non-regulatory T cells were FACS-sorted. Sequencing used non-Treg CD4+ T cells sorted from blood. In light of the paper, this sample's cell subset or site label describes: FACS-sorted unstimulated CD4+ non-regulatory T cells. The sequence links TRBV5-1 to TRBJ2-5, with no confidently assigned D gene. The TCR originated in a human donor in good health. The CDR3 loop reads CASSSGREETQYF. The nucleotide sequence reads TGCGCCAGCAGCTCGGGCCGGGAAGAGACCCAGTACTTC.